The rows below give T cell receptor beta chains drawn from one sample of a study of cytomegalovirus exposure and HLA in healthy donors. TCRdb's table, derived via immunoSEQ multiplex PCR, lists solely in-frame clones and lacks some. Seen in this sample are 150,000 to 200,000 clones; the ten most common clones hold 6.5%. Input material: PBMCs. Source of these receptors: a man under 40 in good health and CMV-seronegative. Both conserved end residues are part of each CDR3. The order of the fields is V gene, D gene, CDR3 length, J gene, CDR3 DNA, CDR3 protein. D genes are given only for firm matches.

TRBV30,.,14,TRBJ1-4,TGTGCCTGGAGTGTACCAGGGCGGTGGGGAAAACTGTTTTTT,CAWSVPGRWGKLFF
TRBV5-8,.,18,TRBJ1-2,TGTGCCAGCAGCTTTCCCCGCGTTGGGGCCACCTTTAACTATGGCTACACCTTC,CASSFPRVGATFNYGYTF
TRBV6-4,.,15,TRBJ1-1,TGTGCCAGCAGTGACTCGATTAGGGAGAGAGGTGAAGCTTTCTTT,CASSDSIRERGEAFF
TRBV7-7,.,14,TRBJ2-1,TGTGCCAGCAGCTTAGGCTCTCCAGGGGTTGAGCAGTTCTTC,CASSLGSPGVEQFF
TRBV14,.,16,TRBJ1-3,TGTGCCAGCAGCCGTTACACAGGCGACTCTGGAAACACCATATATTTT,CASSRYTGDSGNTIYF
TRBV30,TRBD1,14,TRBJ2-1,TGTGCCGGGGGACAGGGGGTGTTGCTGCTAGAGCAGTTCTTC,CAGGQGVLLLEQFF
TRBV9,.,15,TRBJ1-1,TGTGCCAGCAGCGTGAGGGGGGGAAGTAACACTGAAGCTTTCTTT,CASSVRGGSNTEAFF
TRBV2,.,14,TRBJ1-5,TGTGCCAGCAGTGACGTCAGGGTCAATCAGCCCCAGCATTTT,CASSDVRVNQPQHF
TRBV4-3,.,13,TRBJ1-2,TGCGCCAGCAGCCAAGAGTATTCTGATGGCTACACCTTC,CASSQEYSDGYTF
TRBV4-2,.,14,TRBJ2-3,TGTGCCAGCAGCCAAGGGGGGGTCACAGATACGCAGTATTTT,CASSQGGVTDTQYF
TRBV7-9,.,16,TRBJ1-4,TGTGCCAGCAGCCTGGGTAGCTGGGACTATAATGAAAAACTGTTTTTT,CASSLGSWDYNEKLFF
TRBV5-8,TRBD2,16,TRBJ2-5,TGTGCCAGCAGCTTGGGACTAGCGGGGGGGCGAGAGACCCAGTACTTC,CASSLGLAGGRETQYF
TRBV10-2,TRBD2,14,TRBJ2-1,TGCGCCAGCTCTCTAGCGGGAGGGCTTATTGAGCAGTTCTTC,CASSLAGGLIEQFF
TRBV30,TRBD1,13,TRBJ2-7,TGTGCCGGGGCTAGACAGGGGGCAAGCGAGCAGTACTTC,CAGARQGASEQYF
TRBV6-6,TRBD1,14,TRBJ1-1,TGTGCCAGCATTCGACAGGGGGCGAACACTGAAGCTTTCTTT,CASIRQGANTEAFF
TRBV28,TRBD1,13,TRBJ1-2,TGTGCCAGCAGTTTCGACAGGGTAAGCGGCTACACCTTC,CASSFDRVSGYTF
TRBV19,.,14,TRBJ1-5,TGTGCCAGTAGTATAGATCTCTCCTATCAGCCCCAGCATTTT,CASSIDLSYQPQHF
TRBV11-3,TRBD2,15,TRBJ2-7,TGTGCCAGCAGCCGCCCGGCGGGGGGCCCCCACGAGCAGTACTTC,CASSRPAGGPHEQYF
TRBV27,.,12,TRBJ2-2,TGTGCCAGCAGTTACACCTCCGGGGAGCTGTTTTTT,CASSYTSGELFF
TRBV7-6,.,13,TRBJ1-5,TGTGCCAGTTCTACTAGCGCCAATCAGCCCCAGCATTTT,CASSTSANQPQHF
TRBV19,TRBD1,20,TRBJ1-1,TGTGCCAGTAGTATAAGCAGGGGGCGCCTAGGTCTTTATGACCCCACTGAAGCTTTCTTT,CASSISRGRLGLYDPTEAFF
TRBV7-9,TRBD1,13,TRBJ1-4,TGTGCCAGCATCGACAGGGCCGGGGAAAAACTGTTTTTT,CASIDRAGEKLFF
TRBV28,TRBD1,14,TRBJ1-4,TGTGCCAGCAGTCCGGGACAGGGTCCTGAAAAACTGTTTTTT,CASSPGQGPEKLFF
TRBV28,.,16,TRBJ2-6,TGTGCCAGCAGTTTAGGACAGACCTCTGGGGCCAACGTCCTGACTTTC,CASSLGQTSGANVLTF
TRBV7-9,.,13,TRBJ2-1,TGTGCCAGCAGCTTACAGGGAAAAGGTGAGCAGTTCTTC,CASSLQGKGEQFF
TRBV11-3,TRBD2,15,TRBJ2-2,TGTGCCAGCAGCTTAGATTGGGGGGGCACCGGGGAGCTGTTTTTT,CASSLDWGGTGELFF
TRBV5-1,TRBD1,15,TRBJ2-7,TGCGCCAGCAGGTTTCTCGGGACAGAGACCTACGAGCAGTACTTC,CASRFLGTETYEQYF
TRBV6-4,TRBD2,15,TRBJ2-1,TGTGCCAGCAGCCTGGAGGCGGGAGGGTACAATGAGCAGTTCTTC,CASSLEAGGYNEQFF
TRBV13,.,16,TRBJ1-6,TGTGCCAGCAGCTTAGGCAGGGGATTCTATAATTCACCCCTCCACTTT,CASSLGRGFYNSPLHF
TRBV19,TRBD1,17,TRBJ1-2,TGTGCCAGTAGTATCGAGGACAGGGCTACGGCGGAGAATGGCTACACCTTC,CASSIEDRATAENGYTF
TRBV18,.,16,TRBJ2-2,TGTGCCAGCTCACGAGCCTTAGGACTGAACACCGGGGAGCTGTTTTTT,CASSRALGLNTGELFF
TRBV7-9,TRBD1,14,TRBJ2-2,TGTGCCAGCCGCAGGGGGCACAACACCGGGGAGCTGTTTTTT,CASRRGHNTGELFF
TRBV4-1,TRBD2,16,TRBJ2-2,TGCGCCAGCAGCCCTGGGACTAGCGGGGGGGCGAGGGAGCTGTTTTTT,CASSPGTSGGARELFF
TRBV27,.,14,TRBJ2-1,TGTGCCAGCAGTTTGGGACTCACCATTCGCGAGCAGTTCTTC,CASSLGLTIREQFF
TRBV29-1,TRBD2,13,TRBJ2-1,TGCAGCACCGGGGGGGAGGCCTACAATGAGCAGTTCTTC,CSTGGEAYNEQFF
TRBV19,TRBD1,18,TRBJ2-6,TGTGCCAGTAGTATGAGGACAGGGGTCAACTCTGGGGCCAACGTCCTGACTTTC,CASSMRTGVNSGANVLTF
TRBV6-1,.,15,TRBJ2-3,TGTGCCAGCAGTGGGGGAGGGGGGGCCGGAGATACGCAGTATTTT,CASSGGGGAGDTQYF
TRBV5-1,.,16,TRBJ2-3,TGCGCCAGCAAGGGGGGGAGTAGCGGCGTTACAGATACGCAGTATTTT,CASKGGSSGVTDTQYF
TRBV5-6,.,17,TRBJ1-3,TGTGCCAGCAGCTTGAGGGGCCAGTCATTACGTGGAAACACCATATATTTT,CASSLRGQSLRGNTIYF
TRBV19,TRBD1,17,TRBJ2-4,TGTGCCAGTAGTCTCTCCGGACAGGGGCTAGCCAAAAACATTCAGTACTTC,CASSLSGQGLAKNIQYF
TRBV5-1,TRBD1,17,TRBJ1-2,TGCGCCAGCAGCTTGGCCGTATGGCAGGGGGCGCGTCGTGGCTACACCTTC,CASSLAVWQGARRGYTF
TRBV10-2,TRBD1,13,TRBJ1-2,TGCGCCAGCAGGGGGACAGAAAACTATGGCTACACCTTC,CASRGTENYGYTF
TRBV5-4,.,11,TRBJ1-4,TGTGCCAGCAGCTTCGGTGAAAAACTGTTTTTT,CASSFGEKLFF
TRBV10-3,.,16,TRBJ1-3,TGTGCCACCAAGGGAGTGGGGGCAAGTTCAGGAAACACCATATATTTT,CATKGVGASSGNTIYF
TRBV7-2,.,17,TRBJ2-3,TGTGCCAGCAGCTTAAGCTCGCCAAGAATGAGCACAGATACGCAGTATTTT,CASSLSSPRMSTDTQYF
TRBV28,.,13,TRBJ2-4,TGTGCCAGCAGTTTAGCAGAGCGGGACATTCAGTACTTC,CASSLAERDIQYF
TRBV28,.,19,TRBJ2-4,TGTGCCAGCAGTTTCCCTAGGGGGGGAGCATTCCTAGCCAAAAACATTCAGTACTTC,CASSFPRGGAFLAKNIQYF
TRBV2,.,13,TRBJ1-1,TGTGCCACCCCGGGTGGGACTAACACTGAAGCTTTCTTT,CATPGGTNTEAFF
TRBV6-5,.,15,TRBJ2-4,TGTGCCAGCAGTTACGGCCCGGGGAGTGGTACCATTCAGTACTTC,CASSYGPGSGTIQYF
TRBV30,.,13,TRBJ1-3,TGTGCCTGGAGTGTACCAGGGGTAAACACCATATATTTT,CAWSVPGVNTIYF
TRBV19,TRBD1,14,TRBJ2-2,TGTGCCGGCGGACAGGGTATGAACACCGGGGAGCTGTTTTTT,CAGGQGMNTGELFF
TRBV19,.,16,TRBJ1-5,TGTGCCAGTAGTATAAAGCGGGGGGGACTCTATCAGCCCCAGCATTTT,CASSIKRGGLYQPQHF
TRBV10-1,TRBD1,17,TRBJ2-7,TGCGCCAGCAGTGGAAGAGTTTCGGGACAGGACTCCTACGAGCAGTACTTC,CASSGRVSGQDSYEQYF
TRBV9,TRBD1,14,TRBJ2-5,TGTGCCAGCAGCGTAGGGACAGGGAGGGAGACCCAGTACTTC,CASSVGTGRETQYF
TRBV5-1,.,14,TRBJ1-1,TGCGCCAGCAGGCTCCGGCGGGTGGGCACTGAAGCTTTCTTT,CASRLRRVGTEAFF
TRBV4-1,TRBD1,15,TRBJ2-5,TGCGCCAGCACCCCAGACAGGGGGGTTTCGGAGACCCAGTACTTC,CASTPDRGVSETQYF
TRBV5-4,TRBD1,16,TRBJ2-7,TGTGCCAGCAGCTTGCCGGGACAGGGGGGGTCCTACGAGCAGTACTTC,CASSLPGQGGSYEQYF
TRBV5-1,TRBD2,17,TRBJ2-5,TGCGCCAGCAGTAAGGGACTAGCGGGAGGAACCGGGGAGACCCAGTACTTC,CASSKGLAGGTGETQYF